What follows describes a single T cell receptor beta chain. In the study's own analysis: Counts of nucleated cells, estimated from reference gene primer amplification, were obtained. Profiled with immunoSEQ multiplex PCR; TCRdb holds only in-frame clones, not every one. For V, J and clone size, that table is used; D and trimming come from the DNA. The repertoire holds about 290,000 clones, with around 90% as singletons. The record originates from a study of blood T cell repertoires in COVID-19. Whole-study context: COVID-19 samples collected from the United States, Italy and Spain covered acute and convalescent phases. Sources were T cells, B-cell-depleted T cells, or PBMCs; the material itself was cDNA or gDNA.

The CDR3 is made up of 17 amino acids. The V and J ends lost 5 bases and 0 bases, in that order; junction bases with no gene match: 7. Per germline, CDR1 MDHEN and CDR2 SYDVKM. The source material was PBMCs or T cells enriched from blood (not recorded which). The gene calls are TRBV28 and TRBJ2-3; TRBD2 matches 11 bases. The receptor was derived from a middle-aged woman who had recovered from COVID-19. CDR3 nucleotides: TGTGCCAGCAGTAAGACTAGCGGGGCGTTTAGCACAGATACGCAGTATTTT. Translated: CASSKTSGAFSTDTQYF.